This TCR beta chain was retrieved from a study of shared T cell receptors in the human thymus. This clone was seen once. Generated by immunoSEQ multiplex PCR, the TCRdb table keeps only in-frame clones and is missing some. In the table there are hundreds of thousands of clones, about 87% of which are singletons. This CDR3 is 10 amino acids long. Germline CDR1 and CDR2: DFQATT and SNEGSKA (reference sequence). These data were likewise used in another study, on human thymus T cells. That investigation notes: From resections taken during corrective heart surgery, the thymus tissue was obtained. Thymic as well as blood repertoires seemed to favor certain V and J genes unevenly. Related work showed strongly overlapping thymic repertoires across unrelated individuals.

The TCR sequence derives from a boy under two years old with a congenital heart defect. V gene TRBV20-1 combines with J gene TRBJ1-6; 8 nucleotides align to TRBD1. Material for sequencing was thymocytes. The CDR3 sequence is CDRGNSPLHF. The CDR3 DNA reads as TGCGACAGGGGAAATTCACCCCTCCACTTT.